Below are 10 T cell receptor beta chains sequenced from a single sample in a study of glioma-infiltrating T cells. TCR alpha and beta CDR3 regions were amplified from RNA using iRepertoire nested multiplex PCR. TCRdb fed the multiplex PCR reads into MiXCR, producing one record per CDR3 protein. The data contain roughly 190,000 distinct CDR3 sequences, approximately 30% of them singletons. Sequenced material: glioma tissue, nonneoplastic brain tissue, or PBMCs (not recorded which). The receptors were sampled from a human donor with low-grade glioma or glioblastoma, undergoing nonglioma brain surgery, or in good health (not recorded which).

This clonotype came up once. A read error may be the cause here, since a much bigger clone is one base away. The rearrangement uses TRBV4-1 and TRBJ1-5; 8 bases fit TRBD1. Germline V gene data show CDR1 as MGHRA and CDR2 as YSYEKL. The CDR3 totals 15 residues. The DNA for the CDR3 is TGCGCCAGCAGCCAAGGCACAGGGGGGAATCAGCACCAGCATTTT. Protein: CASSQGTGGNQHQHF.

This chain connects TRBV5-1 to TRBJ2-3; the D gene could be TRBD1 or TRBD2 (5 bases each). CDR1 and CDR2 from the germline V gene are SGHRS and YFSETQ. With 2 bases removed from V and 1 base from J, the gap between germline ends came to 11 bases. The CDR3 has 15 residues. The CDR3 reads CASSLNRDRTDTQYF. The CDR3 DNA reads TGCGCCAGCAGCTTAAACCGGGACCGCACAGATACGCAGTATTTT.

This clonotype was counted between two and nine times. The V gene is TRBV9, the J gene TRBJ2-7; D gene ambiguous. V gave up 6 bases and J gave up 2 bases, with 15 bases separating them. This CDR3 spans 14 amino acids. Looked up from germline, CDR1 is SGDLS and CDR2 is YYNGEE. The CDR3 sequence is CASTPTTSPYEQYF. DNA of the CDR3: TGTGCCAGCACCCCGACCACCTCGCCCTACGAGCAGTACTTC.

To note about this clonotype: This may come from a read error, since a much larger clone is one base off. The gene calls are TRBV19 and TRBJ1-1; TRBD1 is a possible D gene (5 bases). This CDR3 is built from 14 residues. Germline V gene data show CDR1 as LNHDA and CDR2 as SQIVND (reference sequence). The CDR3 coding sequence is TGTGGCAGTAGTCAGGGCCCCTGGGACACTGAAGCTTTCTTT. Translated: CGSSQGPWDTEAFF.

This clonotype has ten or more counts. The V call is TRBV4-1, the J call TRBJ1-4; unclear D gene. Germline loops: CDR1 MGHRA, CDR2 YSYEKL. The germline V and J ends were trimmed by 1 base and 8 bases, with 8 bases remaining between them. The CDR3 spans 13 residues. The DNA for the CDR3 is TGCGCCAGCAGCCAAGCGATTGGGGAAAAACTGTTTTTT. Translated: CASSQAIGEKLFF.

With respect to this clonotype: A much larger clone differs by one base, so this may be a read error. CDR3 loop: CAISGTGRVSQTYDQYF. The CDR3 nucleotides read TGTGCCATCAGTGGGACAGGGAGGGTGTCCCAAACCTACGATCAGTACTTC. V gene TRBV10-3 combines with J gene TRBJ2-7; D possibly corresponds to TRBD1 (8 bases). This CDR3 is 17 amino acids long. CDR1 and CDR2 (germline): ENHRY, SYGVKD.

This clonotype was seen ten or more times. The V call is TRBV20-1, the J call TRBJ2-7; 7 bases match TRBD2. Germline V CDR1 and CDR2: DFQATT, SNEGSKA (reference sequence). After removal of 3 bases from V and 2 bases from J, the junction contained 4 bases not matched to a gene. The CDR3 loop spans 13 amino acids. The CDR3 DNA reads as TGCAGTGCTAGTTCTAGCGGAACCTACGAGCAGTACTTC. Its translation is CSASSSGTYEQYF.

There are a few counts of this clonotype. V and J are TRBV12-3 or TRBV12-4 and TRBJ1-2; D may be TRBD1 (5 bases). CDR3 length: 14 amino acids. V lost 7 bases, J lost 4 bases, and 16 bases lay in between. CDR3 in amino acids: CASTPSGTAYGYTF. CDR3 nucleotide sequence: TGTGCCAGCACCCCTTCCGGGACCGCCTATGGCTACACCTTC.

This clonotype came up many times. This rearrangement joins TRBV18 to TRBJ1-5; unclear D gene. This CDR3 contains 15 residues. Deletions cut 4 bases from V and 0 bases from J, with 10 bases between. Germline CDR1 is KGHSH and CDR2 is LQKENI. CDR3 amino acids: CASSLQPYSNQPQHF. CDR3 bases: TGTGCCAGCTCACTACAGCCATATAGCAATCAGCCCCAGCATTTT. The full variable domain, in which reference TRBV18 and TRBJ1-5 provide the parts outside the CDR3, is NAGVMQNPRHLVRRRGQEARLRCSPMKGHSHVYWYRQLPEEGLKFMVYLQKENIIDESGMPKERFSAEFPKEGPSILRIQQVVRGDSAAYFCASSLQPYSNQPQHFGDGTRLSIL.

This rearrangement joins TRBV4-1 to TRBJ2-1, with 7 bases aligning to TRBD2. With 4 bases clipped from V and 9 bases from J, the junction kept 12 bases outside the gene matches. In germline, CDR1 is MGHRA, CDR2 YSYEKL. This CDR3 comprises 15 residues. The CDR3 protein is CASSLGDYFSGEQFF. CDR3 in DNA: TGCGCCAGCAGCCTTGGGGACTACTTTTCGGGTGAGCAGTTCTTC.